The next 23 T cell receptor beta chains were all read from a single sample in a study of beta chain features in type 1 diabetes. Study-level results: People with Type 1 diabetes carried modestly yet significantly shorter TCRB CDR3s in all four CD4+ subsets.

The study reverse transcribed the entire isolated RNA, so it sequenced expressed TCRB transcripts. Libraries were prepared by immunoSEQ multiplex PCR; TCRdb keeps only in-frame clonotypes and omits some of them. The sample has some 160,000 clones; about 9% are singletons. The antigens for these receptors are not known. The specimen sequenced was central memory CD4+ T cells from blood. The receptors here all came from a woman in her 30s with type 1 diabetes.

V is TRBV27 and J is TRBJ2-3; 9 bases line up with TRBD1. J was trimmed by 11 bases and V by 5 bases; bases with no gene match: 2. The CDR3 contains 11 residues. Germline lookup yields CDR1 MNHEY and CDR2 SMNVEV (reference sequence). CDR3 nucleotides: TGTGCCAGCAGTCGGACAGGGGAGCAGTATTTT. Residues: CASSRTGEQYF.

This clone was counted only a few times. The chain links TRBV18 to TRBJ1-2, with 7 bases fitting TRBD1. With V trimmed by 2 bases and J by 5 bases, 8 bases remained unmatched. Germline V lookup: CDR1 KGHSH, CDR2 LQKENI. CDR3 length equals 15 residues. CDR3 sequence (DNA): TGTGCCAGCTCACCAGCCCGACAGGGCGGGTATGGCTACACCTTC. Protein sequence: CASSPARQGGYGYTF.

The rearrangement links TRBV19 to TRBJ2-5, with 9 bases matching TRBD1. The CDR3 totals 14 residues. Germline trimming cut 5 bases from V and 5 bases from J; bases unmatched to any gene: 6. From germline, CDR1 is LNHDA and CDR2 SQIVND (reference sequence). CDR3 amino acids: CASSLGQGQETQYF. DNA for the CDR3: TGTGCCAGTAGTCTGGGACAGGGACAGGAGACCCAGTACTTC.

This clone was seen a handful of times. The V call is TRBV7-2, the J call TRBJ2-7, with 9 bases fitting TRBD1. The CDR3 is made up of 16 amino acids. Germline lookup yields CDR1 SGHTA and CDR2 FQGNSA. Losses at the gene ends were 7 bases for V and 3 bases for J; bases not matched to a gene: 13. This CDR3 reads CASTLFSTGGVYEQYF. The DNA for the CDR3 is TGTGCCAGCACCCTATTCTCTACAGGGGGCGTCTACGAGCAGTACTTC.

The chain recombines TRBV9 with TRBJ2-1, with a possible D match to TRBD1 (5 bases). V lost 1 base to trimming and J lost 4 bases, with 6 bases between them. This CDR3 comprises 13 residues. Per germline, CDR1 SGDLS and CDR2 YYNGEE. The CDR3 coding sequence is TGTGCCAGCAGCGTACAGGGTTACAATGAGCAGTTCTTC. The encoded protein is CASSVQGYNEQFF.

This CDR3 is CASSRDLQETQYF. In DNA form, the CDR3 reads TGCGCCAGCAGTCGGGACTTACAAGAGACCCAGTACTTC. This sequence joins TRBV10-1 and TRBJ2-5; D possibly corresponds to TRBD2 (6 bases). Per germline, CDR1 WNHNN and CDR2 SYGVQD (reference sequence). This CDR3 has 13 residues. The V end was cut by 5 bases, the J end by 2 bases, with 9 bases between.

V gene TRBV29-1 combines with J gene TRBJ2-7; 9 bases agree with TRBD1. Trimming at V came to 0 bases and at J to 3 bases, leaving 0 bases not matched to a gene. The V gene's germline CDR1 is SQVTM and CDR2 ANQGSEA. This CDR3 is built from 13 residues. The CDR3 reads CSVEEGQGYEQYF. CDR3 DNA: TGCAGCGTTGAAGAGGGACAGGGCTACGAGCAGTACTTC.

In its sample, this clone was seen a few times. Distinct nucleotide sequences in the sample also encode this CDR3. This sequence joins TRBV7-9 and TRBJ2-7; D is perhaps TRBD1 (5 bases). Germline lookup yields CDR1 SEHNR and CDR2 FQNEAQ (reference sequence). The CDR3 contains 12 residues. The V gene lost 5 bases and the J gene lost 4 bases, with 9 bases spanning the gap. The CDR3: CASSPSGYEQYF. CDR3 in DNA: TGTGCCAGCAGCCCATCAGGGTACGAGCAGTACTTC.

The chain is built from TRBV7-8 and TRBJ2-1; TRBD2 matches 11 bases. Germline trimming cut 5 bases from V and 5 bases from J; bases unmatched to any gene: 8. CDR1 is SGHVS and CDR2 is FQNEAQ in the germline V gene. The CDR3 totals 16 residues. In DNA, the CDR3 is TGTGCCAGCAGCCCACCGGCGGGACTAGCGGACAATGAGCAGTTCTTC. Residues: CASSPPAGLADNEQFF.

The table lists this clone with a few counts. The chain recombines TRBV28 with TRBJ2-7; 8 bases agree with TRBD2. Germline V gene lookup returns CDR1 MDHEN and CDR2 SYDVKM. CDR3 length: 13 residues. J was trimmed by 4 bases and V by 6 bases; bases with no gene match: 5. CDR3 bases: TGTGCCAGCAGGCGATCGGGGGGGTACGAGCAGTACTTC. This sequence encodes CASRRSGGYEQYF. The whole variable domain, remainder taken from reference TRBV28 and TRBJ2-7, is DVKVTQSSRYLVKRTGEKVFLECVQDMDHENMFWYRQDPGLGLRLIYFSYDVKMKEKGDIPEGYSVSREKKERFSLILESASTNQTSMYLCASRRSGGYEQYFGPGTRLTVT.

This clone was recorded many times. The CDR3 loop reads CASSPNSYNEQFF. CDR3 bases: TGTGCCAGCAGCCCCAACTCCTACAATGAGCAGTTCTTC. J is TRBJ2-1 and V is TRBV7-2, with D unclear. This CDR3 is 13 amino acids long. Germline V lookup: CDR1 SGHTA, CDR2 FQGNSA. V gave up 5 bases and J gave up 0 bases, with 5 bases separating them.

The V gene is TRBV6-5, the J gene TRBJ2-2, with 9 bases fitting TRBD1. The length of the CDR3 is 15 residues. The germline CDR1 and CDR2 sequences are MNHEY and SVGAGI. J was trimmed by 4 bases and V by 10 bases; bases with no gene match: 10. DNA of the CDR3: TGTGCCATCCAGTCGGGACAGGGATCCACCGGGGAGCTGTTTTTT. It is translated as CAIQSGQGSTGELFF.

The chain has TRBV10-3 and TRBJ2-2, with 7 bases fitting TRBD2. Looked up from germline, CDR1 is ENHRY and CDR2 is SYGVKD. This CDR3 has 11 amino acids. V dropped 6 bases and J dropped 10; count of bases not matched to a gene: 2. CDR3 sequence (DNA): TGTGCCATCAGACGGGAGGAGGAGCTGTTTTTT. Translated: CAIRREEELFF.

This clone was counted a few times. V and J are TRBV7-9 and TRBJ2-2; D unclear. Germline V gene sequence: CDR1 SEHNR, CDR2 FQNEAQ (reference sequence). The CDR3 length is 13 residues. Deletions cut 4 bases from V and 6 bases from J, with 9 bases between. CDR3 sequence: CASSYTSPGELFF. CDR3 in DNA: TGTGCCAGCAGCTACACCAGTCCCGGGGAGCTGTTTTTT.

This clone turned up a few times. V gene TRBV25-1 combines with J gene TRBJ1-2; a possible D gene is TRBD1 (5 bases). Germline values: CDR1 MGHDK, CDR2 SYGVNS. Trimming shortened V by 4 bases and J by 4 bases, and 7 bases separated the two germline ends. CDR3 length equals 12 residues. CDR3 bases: TGTGCCAGCAGTGCGACAGCCTATGGCTACACCTTC. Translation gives CASSATAYGYTF.

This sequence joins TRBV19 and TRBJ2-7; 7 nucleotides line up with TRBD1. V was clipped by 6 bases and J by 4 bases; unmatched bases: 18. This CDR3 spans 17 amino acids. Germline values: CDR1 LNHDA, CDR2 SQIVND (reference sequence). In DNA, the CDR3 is TGTGCCAGTAGGAAGGATAACAACCGGGACAGTTCGTACGAGCAGTACTTC. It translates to CASRKDNNRDSSYEQYF.

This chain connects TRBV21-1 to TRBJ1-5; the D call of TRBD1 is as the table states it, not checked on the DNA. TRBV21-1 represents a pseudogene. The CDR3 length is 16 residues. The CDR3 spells CASSTPDRGLRQPQHF. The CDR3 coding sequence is TGTGCCAGCAGCACCCCGGACAGGGGGCTTCGTCAGCCCCAGCATTTT.

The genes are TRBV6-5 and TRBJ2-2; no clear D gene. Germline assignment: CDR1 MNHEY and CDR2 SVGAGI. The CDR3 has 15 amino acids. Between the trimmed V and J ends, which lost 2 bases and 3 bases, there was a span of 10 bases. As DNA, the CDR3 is TGTGCCAGCAGTTACGATGGCCAAGACACCGGGGAGCTGTTTTTT. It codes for CASSYDGQDTGELFF.

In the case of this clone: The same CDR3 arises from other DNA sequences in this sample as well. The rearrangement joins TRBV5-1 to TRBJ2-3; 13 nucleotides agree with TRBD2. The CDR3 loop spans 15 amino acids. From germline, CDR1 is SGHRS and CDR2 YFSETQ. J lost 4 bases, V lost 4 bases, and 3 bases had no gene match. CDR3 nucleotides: TGCGCCAGCAGCCCCGGACTAGCGGGAGCAGATACGCAGTATTTT. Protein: CASSPGLAGADTQYF.

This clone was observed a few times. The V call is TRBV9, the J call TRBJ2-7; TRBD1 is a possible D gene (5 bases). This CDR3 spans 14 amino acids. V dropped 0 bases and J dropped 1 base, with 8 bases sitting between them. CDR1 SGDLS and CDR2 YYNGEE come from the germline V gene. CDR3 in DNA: TGTGCCAGCAGCGTAGGCCACAGGTCCTACGAGCAGTACTTC. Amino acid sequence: CASSVGHRSYEQYF.

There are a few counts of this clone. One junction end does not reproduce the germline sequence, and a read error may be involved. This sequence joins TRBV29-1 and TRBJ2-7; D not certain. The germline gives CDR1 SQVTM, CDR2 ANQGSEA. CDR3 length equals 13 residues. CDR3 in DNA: TGCAGCGTTGTTAGCCAGAGCTCCCACGAGCAGTACTTC. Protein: CSVVSQSSHEQYF.

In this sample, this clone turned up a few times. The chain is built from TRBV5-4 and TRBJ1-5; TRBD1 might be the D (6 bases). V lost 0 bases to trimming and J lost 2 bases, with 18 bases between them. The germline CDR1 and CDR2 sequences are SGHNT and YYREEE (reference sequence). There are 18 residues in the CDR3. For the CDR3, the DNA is TGTGCCAGCAGCTTGGCCCACAACAGGGAGGGACGCAATCAGCCCCAGCATTTT. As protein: CASSLAHNREGRNQPQHF. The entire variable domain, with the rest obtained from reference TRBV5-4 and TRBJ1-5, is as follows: ETGVTQSPTHLIKTRGQQVTLRCSSQSGHNTVSWYQQALGQGPQFIFQYYREEENGRGNFPPRFSGLQFPNYSSELNVNALELDDSALYLCASSLAHNREGRNQPQHFGDGTRLSIL.

This CDR3 is CASSPRESNQPQHF. In DNA, the CDR3 is TGTGCCAGCAGCCCCCGGGAGAGCAATCAGCCCCAGCATTTT. This chain uses TRBV7-8 with TRBJ1-5; D is unresolved. Trimming shortened V by 5 bases and J by 1 base, and 9 bases separated the two germline ends. This CDR3 spans 14 amino acids. In germline, CDR1 is SGHVS, CDR2 FQNEAQ. The whole variable domain, filled in from reference TRBV7-8 and TRBJ1-5, reads GAGVSQSPRYKVAKRGQDVALRCDPISGHVSLFWYQQALGQGPEFLTYFQNEAQLDKSGLPSDRFFAERPEGSVSTLKIQRTQQEDSAVYLCASSPRESNQPQHFGDGTRLSIL.